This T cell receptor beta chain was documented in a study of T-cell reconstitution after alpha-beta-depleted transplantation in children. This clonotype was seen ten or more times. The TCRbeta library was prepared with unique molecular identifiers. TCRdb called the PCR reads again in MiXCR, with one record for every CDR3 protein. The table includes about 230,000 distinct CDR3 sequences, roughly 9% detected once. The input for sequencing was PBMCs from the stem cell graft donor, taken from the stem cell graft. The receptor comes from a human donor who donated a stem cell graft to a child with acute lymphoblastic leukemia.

CDR3 loop: CASSLGTGGGYTF. CDR3 nucleotide sequence: TGCGCCAGCAGCCTGGGGACAGGAGGAGGCTACACCTTC. The rearrangement uses TRBV4-1 and TRBJ1-2; 8 bases fit TRBD1. CDR3 length: 13 residues. Trimming cost V 4 bases and J 8 bases; bases outside gene matches: 6. Germline values: CDR1 MGHRA, CDR2 YSYEKL.